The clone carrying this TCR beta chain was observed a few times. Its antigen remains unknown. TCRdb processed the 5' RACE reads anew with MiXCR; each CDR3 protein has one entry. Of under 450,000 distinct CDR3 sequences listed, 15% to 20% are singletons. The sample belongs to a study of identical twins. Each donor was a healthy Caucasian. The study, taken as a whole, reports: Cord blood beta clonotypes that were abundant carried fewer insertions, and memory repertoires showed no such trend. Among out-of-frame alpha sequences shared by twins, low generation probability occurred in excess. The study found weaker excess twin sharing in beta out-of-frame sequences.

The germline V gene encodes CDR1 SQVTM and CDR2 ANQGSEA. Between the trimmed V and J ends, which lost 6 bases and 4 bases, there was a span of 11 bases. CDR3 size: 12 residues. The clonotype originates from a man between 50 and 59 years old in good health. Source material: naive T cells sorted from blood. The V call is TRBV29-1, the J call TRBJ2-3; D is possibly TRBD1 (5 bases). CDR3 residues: CSVGPAADTQYF. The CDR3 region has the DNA TGCAGCGTGGGGCCGGCCGCAGATACGCAGTATTTT.